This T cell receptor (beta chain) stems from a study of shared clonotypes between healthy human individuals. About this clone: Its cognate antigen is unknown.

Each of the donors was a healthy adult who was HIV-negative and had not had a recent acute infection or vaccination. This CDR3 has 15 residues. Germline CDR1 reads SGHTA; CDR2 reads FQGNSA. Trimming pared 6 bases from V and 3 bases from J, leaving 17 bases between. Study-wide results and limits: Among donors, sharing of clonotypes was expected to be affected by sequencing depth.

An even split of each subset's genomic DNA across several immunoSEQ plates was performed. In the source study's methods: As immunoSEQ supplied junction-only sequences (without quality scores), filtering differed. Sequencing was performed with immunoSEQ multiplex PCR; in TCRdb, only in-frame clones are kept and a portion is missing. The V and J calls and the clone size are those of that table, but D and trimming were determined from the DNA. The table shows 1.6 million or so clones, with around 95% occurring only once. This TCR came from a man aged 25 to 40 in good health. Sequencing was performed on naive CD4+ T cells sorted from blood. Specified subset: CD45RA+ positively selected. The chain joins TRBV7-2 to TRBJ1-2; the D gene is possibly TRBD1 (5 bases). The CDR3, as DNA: TGTGCCAGCAGACCGGGGGGGTCTGGGCACTATGGCTACACCTTC. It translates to CASRPGGSGHYGYTF.